This T cell receptor (beta chain) was identified in a study of graft-versus-host responses after intestinal transplantation. On the study more broadly: Among the recipients, all got anti-thymocyte globulin induction and then tacrolimus and steroids for about 3 years. Findings of the study overall: Among circulating GvH clones, peak levels were associated with early post-transplant declines in HvG clones. Where graft-donor T cell macrochimerism was present, patients had high graft-versus-host to host-versus-graft clonal ratios in allografts. Marrow from the recipient contained GvH clones, some of which had appeared first in ileum or blood.

This clone was counted many times. The antigen is undetermined. Trimming left V 6 bases short and J 9 bases short, with 15 bases between. From germline, CDR1 is SGDLS and CDR2 YYNGEE. The CDR3 contains 13 residues. The assay was immunoSEQ multiplex PCR, and TCRdb's table has in-frame clones only and misses some. The table lists around 71,000 clones, over 85% of them singletons, with 6.5% to 7% in the top ten. The material sequenced was bone marrow, taken 734 days after intestinal transplantation. This TCR came from a human patient who received an intestinal transplant, so some T cells may come from the graft donor. The J gene is TRBJ2-2, the V gene TRBV9, with D perhaps being TRBD1 or TRBD2 (5 bases each). CDR3 DNA sequence: TGTGCCAGCAAGGGGACGGAGTCCAGGGAGCTGTTTTTT. Translation gives CASKGTESRELFF. Filled out from reference TRBV9 and TRBJ2-2, the complete variable domain reads DSGVTQTPKHLITATGQRVTLRCSPRSGDLSVYWYQQSLDQGLQFLIQYYNGEERAKGNILERFSAQQFPDLHSELNLSSLELGDSALYFCASKGTESRELFFGEGSRLTVL.